The 12 T cell receptor beta chains below all came from one sample that was sequenced in a study of blood T cell repertoires in COVID-19. Sequencing was performed with immunoSEQ multiplex PCR; in TCRdb, only in-frame clones are kept and a portion is missing. The sample lists about 240,000 clones, about 88% occurring once. The sequencing input was peripheral blood. Receptor source: a woman between 65 and 79 years old with active or convalescent COVID-19.

This chain connects TRBV18 to TRBJ1-2, with unresolved D. This CDR3 spans 15 amino acids. Germline CDR1 reads KGHSH; CDR2 reads LQKENI. V was clipped by 1 base and J by 1 base, with 10 bases between them. This chain's CDR3 is CASSPRTADNYGYTF. The CDR3 DNA reads TGTGCCAGCTCACCACGGACTGCCGATAACTATGGCTACACCTTC.

The chain combines TRBV5-1 with TRBJ1-1; TRBD1 aligns across 8 bases. V lost 4 bases and J lost 6; bases outside the gene matches: 2. The CDR3 extends over 12 amino acids. Germline V lookup: CDR1 SGHRS, CDR2 YFSETQ. The CDR3 region has the DNA TGCGCCAGCAGCGCAGGGGGCCCTGAAGCTTTCTTT. As protein: CASSAGGPEAFF.

This chain links TRBV5-6 with TRBJ1-2, with 10 bases fitting TRBD1. The CDR3 length is 17 residues. Trimming removed 3 bases from V and 0 bases from J; junction bases left unmatched: 8. Germline CDR1 and CDR2: SGHDT and YYEEEE. CDR3 amino acids: CASSSLGQGGTNYGYTF. The CDR3 bases are TGTGCCAGCAGCTCACTTGGACAGGGGGGAACTAACTATGGCTACACCTTC.

The genes are TRBV4-3 and TRBJ2-6, with a possible D match to TRBD1 (8 bases). The CDR3 is 18 amino acids. The V gene's germline CDR1 is LGHNA and CDR2 YSLEER. Trimming left V 4 bases short and J 1 base short, with 17 bases between. CDR3 bases: TGCGCCAGCAGCCTAGAAGGACAGGGAGGGTCTGGGGCCAACGTCCTGACTTTC. Residues: CASSLEGQGGSGANVLTF.

The rearrangement joins TRBV5-4 to TRBJ2-1; D is ambiguous. V dropped 0 bases and J dropped 10 bases, with 14 bases sitting between them. The germline V gene encodes CDR1 SGHNT and CDR2 YYREEE (reference sequence). This CDR3 is built from 14 residues. CDR3 DNA: TGTGCCAGCAGCTTGGCCTTCATGCCTGAGGAGCAGTTCTTC. It specifies CASSLAFMPEEQFF.

This rearrangement joins TRBV10-2 to TRBJ2-5, with 7 bases fitting TRBD1. Trimming took 9 bases from V and 5 from J; bases not matched to a gene: 9. The germline V gene has CDR1 WSHSY and CDR2 SAAADI. CDR3 length: 13 amino acids. The CDR3 DNA is TGCGCCAGTCGAAGGGGGACAGCTGAGACCCAGTACTTC. It specifies CASRRGTAETQYF.

V and J are TRBV4-3 and TRBJ1-3; D not resolved. This CDR3 comprises 14 residues. V gave up 1 base and J gave up 2 bases, with 6 bases separating them. Germline CDR1 reads LGHNA; CDR2 reads YSLEER. In DNA, the CDR3 is TGCGCCAGCAGCCAAGCCGGGGCTGGAAACACCATATATTTT. Encoded protein: CASSQAGAGNTIYF.

The CDR3 region is CASSRDREFSYEQYF. The CDR3 bases are TGTGCCAGCAGCCGGGACAGGGAGTTTTCCTACGAGCAGTACTTC. This sequence joins TRBV7-9 and TRBJ2-7; 9 bases agree with TRBD1. The V gene's germline CDR1 is SEHNR and CDR2 FQNEAQ (reference sequence). The CDR3 spans 15 residues. The junction had 6 bases not matched to a gene; V was cut back by 5 bases and J by 1 base.

V gene TRBV18 combines with J gene TRBJ2-1, with 7 bases matching TRBD1. Germline CDR1 KGHSH, CDR2 LQKENI. There are 18 residues in the CDR3. V dropped 2 bases and J dropped 5; count of bases not matched to a gene: 15. CDR3 amino acids: CASSPRALLTGLDNEQFF. The CDR3 DNA follows: TGTGCCAGCTCACCAAGGGCCCTTCTGACAGGGCTGGACAATGAGCAGTTCTTC.

The rearrangement links TRBV19 to TRBJ2-7, with 11 bases that match TRBD1. Germline CDR1 reads LNHDA; CDR2 reads SQIVND (reference sequence). The V gene end was trimmed by 7 bases and the J gene end by 3 bases; junction bases not matched to a gene: 5. The CDR3 is 14 amino acids. CDR3 DNA sequence: TGTGCCAGTACCATAGGGACAGGGGGCTACGAGCAGTACTTC. Translating gives CASTIGTGGYEQYF.

CDR3 residues: CASTVYEKLFF. DNA of the CDR3: TGTGCCAGCACGGTATATGAAAAACTGTTTTTT. The chain joins TRBV2 to TRBJ1-4, with no clear D. V was pared by 7 bases and J by 6 bases, with 6 bases between. Germline V gives CDR1 SNHLY, CDR2 FYNNEI. The CDR3 loop spans 11 amino acids.

The chain links TRBV9 to TRBJ2-7, with 7 nucleotides matching TRBD2. Looked up from germline, CDR1 is SGDLS and CDR2 is YYNGEE. The CDR3 loop spans 15 amino acids. V lost 2 bases, J lost 2 bases, and 7 bases stayed unmatched. The CDR3: CASSVSGGVTYEQYF. The CDR3 region has the DNA TGTGCCAGCAGCGTTTCGGGGGGTGTTACCTACGAGCAGTACTTC.